The present TCR beta chain was sequenced within a study of blood T cell repertoires in COVID-19. Study-wide context: The origin of the acute and convalescent COVID-19 samples was the United States, Italy and Spain.

The protocol was immunoSEQ multiplex PCR, while the TCRdb copy is restricted to in-frame clones and leaves out a portion. The sample contains almost 250,000 clones, 65% to 90% of which appear only once. Germline lookup yields CDR1 SGHDT and CDR2 YYEEEE. The CDR3 length is 15 residues. V shed 4 bases and J 5 bases; nucleotides not matched to a gene: 10. Across 20 to 25 US areas, participants ranged in age from about 18 to 100 years. V usage is TRBV5-6 and J usage is TRBJ1-1; 8 nucleotides line up with TRBD1. The sequencing sample was made of PBMCs or T cells enriched from blood (not recorded which). This TCR derives from a woman in her forties or fifties with acute COVID-19. CDR3 loop: CASSRPDRVVTEAFF. The CDR3, as DNA: TGTGCCAGCAGCCGCCCGGACAGGGTGGTTACTGAAGCTTTCTTT.